This TCR beta chain was profiled in a study of control samples from healthy donors and cancer patients. V lost 4 bases and J 5 bases, leaving 16 bases between the germline ends. This CDR3 has 14 residues. The germline CDR1 and CDR2 sequences are SGHRS and YFSETQ. Libraries were prepared by immunoSEQ multiplex PCR; TCRdb keeps only in-frame clonotypes and omits some of them. This sample has approximately 140,000 clones, with nearly 90% found just once. The sequencing input was PBMCs. The chain is built from TRBV5-1 and TRBJ2-7; D possibly corresponds to TRBD2 (5 bases). The TCR comes from a man aged 45-65 years with head and neck cancer. CDR3 DNA: TGCGCCAGCAGCAGAGAATTCGGGGTGAACGAGCAGTACTTC. This sequence encodes CASSREFGVNEQYF.